This TCR beta chain was retrieved from a study of cytomegalovirus exposure and HLA in healthy donors. The PCR made use of 60 Vbeta and 13 Jbeta primers. Generated by immunoSEQ multiplex PCR, the TCRdb table keeps only in-frame clones and is missing some. The sample consists of about 110,000 clones, over 80% of them appearing once. The CDR3 is 17 amino acids. CDR1 and CDR2 (germline): SGHTA, FQGNSA. J was trimmed by 2 bases and V by 0 bases; bases with no gene match: 4. The chain links TRBV7-2 to TRBJ2-3; 11 bases map to TRBD2. The sequence came from a man aged 25 to 40 in good health and CMV-seropositive. The sequencing sample was made of PBMCs. CDR3 nucleotides: TGTGCCAGCAGCTTAGCATTGACTAGCGGGAACACAGATACGCAGTATTTT. Its translation: CASSLALTSGNTDTQYF.